The 23 T cell receptor beta chains below were found in one sample sequenced in a study of blood T cells in healthy people across ages. With a J-beta primer mix and a sample-barcoded 5' primer, a second PCR ran about 6 to 11 cycles. TCRdb reprocessed the 5' RACE reads with MiXCR, giving one entry per CDR3 protein. The data contain about 1.5 million distinct CDR3 sequences, approximately 43% of them singletons. The sample taken for sequencing was blood. The receptors stem from a woman between 18 and 29 years old in good health.

The genes are TRBV7-9 and TRBJ1-1; 10 bases match TRBD1. The CDR3 consists of 14 residues. J was trimmed by 7 bases and V by 5 bases; bases with no gene match: 7. Germline CDR1 and CDR2: SEHNR and FQNEAQ (reference sequence). For the CDR3, the DNA is TGTGCCAGCAGCAGAACGACAGGGGGCATTGAAGCTTTCTTT. Protein product: CASSRTTGGIEAFF.

The chain is built from TRBV4-1 and TRBJ1-6; TRBD1 is a possible D gene (6 bases). The germline V and J ends were trimmed by 4 bases and 5 bases, with 9 bases remaining between them. Germline V gene sequence: CDR1 MGHRA, CDR2 YSYEKL. CDR3 length equals 14 residues. The CDR3 region has the DNA TGCGCCAGCAGCCCGGGACACCATAATTCACCCCTCCACTTT. Its translation: CASSPGHHNSPLHF.

This chain joins TRBV5-1 and TRBJ1-5; the D is unclear. V was trimmed by 2 bases and J by 7 bases, leaving 10 bases between them. This CDR3 has 13 residues. The germline CDR1 and CDR2 sequences are SGHRS and YFSETQ. Here the CDR3 reads CASSFEGLQPQHF. As DNA, the CDR3 is TGCGCCAGCAGCTTTGAAGGGTTGCAGCCCCAGCATTTT.

In its sample, this clonotype was seen a few times. The chain couples TRBV5-6 to TRBJ1-4, with a tentative D call TRBD1 (5 bases). The ends were cut back, 2 bases at V and 0 bases at J, with 20 bases in the middle. This CDR3 is 19 amino acids long. Germline V gives CDR1 SGHDT, CDR2 YYEEEE. CDR3 amino acids: CASSFFPGRFNPTNEKLFF. The CDR3 DNA sequence: TGTGCCAGCAGCTTCTTCCCAGGGCGTTTTAATCCAACTAATGAAAAACTGTTTTTT.

This rearrangement joins TRBV25-1 to TRBJ2-7, with 10 bases lining up with TRBD1. Losses at the gene ends were 6 bases for V and 4 bases for J; bases not matched to a gene: 12. This CDR3 is 16 amino acids long. The V gene's germline CDR1 is MGHDK and CDR2 SYGVNS. The CDR3 loop reads CASRATTGGRLYEQYF. CDR3 DNA: TGTGCCAGCAGAGCAACGACAGGGGGCCGACTTTACGAGCAGTACTTC.

The CDR3 spells CASSYSGTGGRNTEAFF. The CDR3 DNA reads as TGTGCCAGCAGTTACTCGGGGACAGGGGGGCGGAACACTGAAGCTTTCTTT. The genes are TRBV6-5 and TRBJ1-1; 11 bases align to TRBD1. The J segment lost 1 base and the V segment lost 0 bases, leaving 4 bases of the junction unmatched. CDR3 length: 17 residues. In germline, CDR1 is MNHEY, CDR2 SVGAGI.

About this clonotype: The junction does not match germline at one end; this may be a read error. The chain has TRBV6-2 or TRBV6-3 and TRBJ2-1; D is perhaps TRBD2 (7 bases). The CDR3 has 13 amino acids. Germline V lookup: CDR1 MNHEY, CDR2 SVGEGT. CDR3 nucleotides: TGTGCCAGCACCTACAGGGACTACCATGAGCAGTTCTTC. This codes for CASTYRDYHEQFF.

The genes are TRBV9 and TRBJ2-7, with D perhaps given as TRBD1 or TRBD2 (5 bases each). Trimming cost V 4 bases and J 6 bases, with 14 bases left between them. This CDR3 contains 13 residues. Per the germline V gene, CDR1 is SGDLS and CDR2 is YYNGEE. The CDR3 spells CASSPPVGAEQYF. As DNA, the CDR3 is TGTGCCAGCAGCCCTCCTGTCGGGGCCGAGCAGTACTTC.

The V gene is TRBV27, the J gene TRBJ2-5; 8 bases are a match to TRBD2. The J call is uncertain, as TRBJ2-7 better fits the DNA end. The CDR3 extends over 14 amino acids. In germline, CDR1 is MNHEY, CDR2 SMNVEV (reference sequence). DNA for the CDR3: TGTGCCAGCAGTTTAAAAATAGCGGGGTACGAGCAGTACTTC. This translates into CASSLKIAGYEQYF.

The chain combines TRBV4-2 with TRBJ1-1; D ambiguous. The CDR3 runs to 15 residues. CDR1 and CDR2 (germline): LGHNA, YNFKEQ. The V end was cut by 4 bases, the J end by 1 base, with 13 bases between. CDR3 protein: CASSPLSRANTEAFF. The CDR3 bases are TGTGCCAGCAGCCCCCTAAGTCGGGCGAACACTGAAGCTTTCTTT.

V gene TRBV12-5 combines with J gene TRBJ2-3, with a possible D match to TRBD2 (5 bases). The germline V gene encodes CDR1 LGHNT and CDR2 FRNRAP. The length of the CDR3 is 18 residues. Trimming left V 4 bases short and J 3 bases short, with 23 bases between. CDR3 sequence reads: CASGSSTTSKGGTDTQYF. The CDR3 bases are TGTGCTAGTGGTTCATCAACCACTAGTAAAGGCGGGACAGATACGCAGTATTTT. Variable domain in full (rest from reference TRBV12-5 and TRBJ2-3): DARVTQTPRHKVTEMGQEVTMRCQPILGHNTVFWYRQTMMQGLELLAYFRNRAPLDDSGMPKDRFSAEMPDATLATLKIQPSEPRDSAVYFCASGSSTTSKGGTDTQYFGPGTRLTVL.

This chain links TRBV29-1 with TRBJ2-5; D might be TRBD1 (7 bases). CDR1 is SQVTM and CDR2 is ANQGSEA in the germline V gene. The V gene lost 8 bases and the J gene lost 11 bases, with 18 bases spanning the gap. CDR3 size: 11 residues. The CDR3 DNA sequence: TGCAGCTCAGCGACAGGGAGGAAGCAGTACTTC. Translating gives CSSATGRKQYF.

The J gene is TRBJ2-3, the V gene TRBV15, with D maybe TRBD2 (5 bases). The CDR3 is 16 amino acids. V lost 3 bases to trimming and J lost 1 base, with 14 bases between them. Germline CDR1 is LNHNV and CDR2 is YYDKDF (reference sequence). The CDR3 sequence: CATSSGKGLGTDTQYF. In DNA, the CDR3 is TGTGCCACCAGCAGTGGGAAAGGACTGGGCACAGATACGCAGTATTTT.

To note about this clonotype: One end of the junction varies from germline; a read error may be responsible. The V gene is TRBV7-3, the J gene TRBJ1-2; 8 bases agree with TRBD1. CDR1 and CDR2 (germline): SGHTA, FQGTGA. This CDR3 has 13 amino acids. This CDR3 is CARSAGQAYGYTF. The CDR3 bases are TGTGCCCGCAGCGCGGGACAGGCCTATGGCTACACCTTC.

In its sample, this clonotype was seen once. V usage is TRBV15 and J usage is TRBJ2-5; D gene ambiguous. TRBJ2-7 matches the DNA end more closely, so the J call is doubtful. CDR1 LNHNV and CDR2 YYDKDF come from the germline V gene (reference sequence). The CDR3 consists of 12 residues. This CDR3 reads CATSALGNEQYF. CDR3 nucleotide sequence: TGTGCCACCAGCGCCCTGGGGAACGAGCAGTACTTC.

The chain combines TRBV21-1 with TRBJ2-2; TRBD2 is taken as the D call from the table, unchecked against the DNA. TRBV21-1 is a recognized pseudogene. This CDR3 has 17 amino acids. DNA of the CDR3: TGTGCCAGCAGCAAAGCGGCGGGGTCCTACAACACCGGGGAGCTGTTTTTT. Encoded protein: CASSKAAGSYNTGELFF.

As concerns this clonotype: One base away lies a much larger clone, so this may be a sequencing read error. This sequence joins TRBV12-3 or TRBV12-4 and TRBJ2-7, with 9 nucleotides matching TRBD2. The CDR3 totals 14 residues. Losses at the gene ends were 5 bases for V and 2 bases for J; bases not matched to a gene: 4. This CDR3 is CASSVSGSPYEQYF. As DNA, the CDR3 is TGTGCCAGCAGTGTTAGCGGGAGCCCCTACGAGCAGTACTTC.

There are a few counts of this clonotype. The rearrangement links TRBV7-2 to TRBJ1-5; weak D call: TRBD1 (6 bases). This CDR3 comprises 14 residues. Trimming removed 6 bases from V and 6 bases from J, with 15 bases in between. Germline V gives CDR1 SGHTA, CDR2 FQGNSA. CDR3: CASSKDSEVQPQHF. CDR3 coding DNA: TGTGCCAGCAGTAAGGACAGCGAGGTTCAGCCCCAGCATTTT.

The chain carries TRBV10-3 and TRBJ2-7; D gene ambiguous. This CDR3 has 12 amino acids. The germline V and J ends were trimmed by 3 bases and 5 bases, with 8 bases remaining between them. Germline CDR1 reads ENHRY; CDR2 reads SYGVKD. The CDR3 DNA reads TGTGCCATCAGTGAAAGGTGGGACGAGCAGTACTTC. Encoded protein: CAISERWDEQYF.

This chain uses TRBV5-5 with TRBJ2-2; 14 bases map to TRBD2. The ends lost 6 bases at V and 6 bases at J; junction bases unmatched: 4. CDR1 SGHKS and CDR2 YYEKEE come from the germline V gene (reference sequence). The CDR3 runs 15 residues. The CDR3 is CASTRTSGRSGELFF. The CDR3 bases are TGTGCCAGCACCAGGACTAGCGGGAGGTCCGGGGAGCTGTTTTTT.

The V and J genes are TRBV29-1 and TRBJ1-1, with D perhaps TRBD1 (5 bases). Trimming took off 8 bases at V and 9 bases at J, with 16 bases between the two ends. The CDR3 extends over 11 amino acids. Germline-derived CDR1 and CDR2 are SQVTM and ANQGSEA. CDR3 amino acids: CSPYFGGKAFF. The CDR3 coding sequence is TGCAGCCCGTACTTCGGGGGGAAAGCTTTCTTT. The variable domain in full, with the rest retrieved from reference TRBV29-1 and TRBJ1-1, is SAVISQKPSRDICQRGTSLTIQCQVDSQVTMMFWYRQQPGQSLTLIATANQGSEATYESGFVIDKFPISRPNLTFSTLTVSNMSPEDSSIYLCSPYFGGKAFFGQGTRLTVV.

This clonotype occurred a few times. The J gene is TRBJ2-3, the V gene TRBV2; the match to TRBD2 covers 7 bases. V shed 9 bases, J shed 5 bases, and the junction held 11 bases outside the gene matches. The V gene's germline CDR1 is SNHLY and CDR2 FYNNEI. This CDR3 contains 14 residues. This CDR3 reads CASSQNGREDTQYF. DNA for the CDR3: TGTGCCAGTAGCCAAAATGGGAGGGAAGATACGCAGTATTTT.

This chain links TRBV15 with TRBJ1-4; no clear D. V was pared by 0 bases and J by 8 bases, with 10 bases between. CDR3 length: 14 residues. Germline V gene lookup returns CDR1 LNHNV and CDR2 YYDKDF (reference sequence). The CDR3 sequence is CATSRDLLGEKLFF. Written as DNA, the CDR3 is TGTGCCACCAGCAGAGATCTGCTGGGGGAAAAACTGTTTTTT.